Each of the 10 T cell receptor beta chains below was sequenced from the same sample in a study of blood T cell repertoires in COVID-19. Using immunoSEQ multiplex PCR, the repertoire was profiled, and TCRdb retains in-frame clones only, with some absent. The sample consists of about 68,000 clones, 65% to 80% of them appearing once. The sequenced material came from peripheral blood. These receptors originate from a human donor in a cohort sampled during active COVID-19.

The table lists this clone with a count of one. The rearrangement joins TRBV4-3 to TRBJ2-2; a weak D match, TRBD2 (7 bases). Germline-derived CDR1 and CDR2 are LGHNA and YSLEER. CDR3 length equals 15 residues. With 0 bases removed from V and 7 bases from J, the gap between germline ends came to 12 bases. The CDR3 protein is CASSQDRRGGGELFF. The CDR3, as DNA: TGCGCCAGCAGCCAAGATCGGAGGGGGGGCGGGGAGCTGTTTTTT.

This clone came up once. The rearrangement links TRBV2 to TRBJ1-2, with D hard to call. Germline CDR1 is SNHLY and CDR2 is FYNNEI. The length of the CDR3 is 15 residues. Trimming cost V 3 bases and J 4 bases, with 15 bases left between them. The CDR3 coding sequence is TGTGCCAGCAGTGAGCAGATGGCGCAGGCCTATGGCTACACCTTC. Encoded protein: CASSEQMAQAYGYTF.

The chain joins TRBV19 to TRBJ2-1; TRBD1 matches at 7 bases. Losses at the gene ends were 0 bases for V and 9 bases for J; bases not matched to a gene: 5. The CDR3 sequence is 14 residues long. In germline, CDR1 is LNHDA, CDR2 SQIVND (reference sequence). Written as DNA, the CDR3 is TGTGCCAGTAGTATAGAGAAAGACAGGGTTGAGCAGTTCTTC. It codes for CASSIEKDRVEQFF.

A note on this clone: Mismatch with germline at one junction end may stem from a read error. The chain is built from TRBV15 and TRBJ2-7, with TRBD1 matching 7 bases. CDR1 is LNHNV and CDR2 is YYDKDF in the germline V gene (reference sequence). The CDR3 is made up of 11 amino acids. The CDR3 loop reads CATSRDDRVAF. The DNA of the CDR3 is TGTGCCACCAGCAGAGATGACAGGGTTGCCTTC.

This sequence joins TRBV7-9 and TRBJ2-2; D possibly corresponds to TRBD1 (6 bases). Germline-derived CDR1 and CDR2 are SEHNR and FQNEAQ (reference sequence). V was pared by 5 bases and J by 5 bases, with 12 bases between. The length of the CDR3 is 14 residues. CDR3: CASSGGGWTGELFF. The CDR3 DNA reads as TGTGCCAGCAGCGGGGGCGGATGGACCGGGGAGCTGTTTTTT.

The rearrangement links TRBV28 to TRBJ2-1; 12 bases are a match to TRBD2. The CDR3 sequence is 19 residues long. With V trimmed by 6 bases and J by 4 bases, 16 bases remained unmatched. Germline V gene sequence: CDR1 MDHEN, CDR2 SYDVKM. The CDR3 bases are TGTGCCAGCAGATCTAGACTAGCGGGAGTTTCGGAGTGGTACAATGAGCAGTTCTTC. Encoded protein: CASRSRLAGVSEWYNEQFF.

The chain combines TRBV28 with TRBJ2-3; possibly TRBD1 for D (6 bases). With 5 bases removed from V and 7 bases from J, the gap between germline ends came to 19 bases. The CDR3 loop spans 15 amino acids. Per germline, CDR1 MDHEN and CDR2 SYDVKM. The CDR3 DNA follows: TGTGCCAGCAGTACTCAGCGTGGGGGCATAAATACGCAGTATTTT. Translation: CASSTQRGGINTQYF.

V usage is TRBV10-3 and J usage is TRBJ1-2; 8 nucleotides align to TRBD1. CDR3 length: 19 residues. V trimming: 1 base; J trimming: 0 bases; junction bases outside the gene matches: 13. Germline assignment: CDR1 ENHRY and CDR2 SYGVKD. The CDR3 nucleotides are TGTGCCATCAGTGAGTTAAATGGGGACAGGCCCTCTCCTAACTATGGCTACACCTTC. Translation: CAISELNGDRPSPNYGYTF.

The gene calls are TRBV28 and TRBJ1-3; D unresolved. Looked up from germline, CDR1 is MDHEN and CDR2 is SYDVKM. V was cut by 1 base and J by 0 bases, with 7 bases left in between. The CDR3 is made up of 15 amino acids. CDR3 sequence: CASSLSLFSGNTIYF. CDR3 in DNA: TGTGCCAGCAGTTTATCCCTGTTCTCTGGAAACACCATATATTTT.

In DNA, the CDR3 is TGTGCCAGTAGTATAGCTCTGCCCGGTCCAGGGGGTAAAAACATTCAGTACTTC. Protein sequence: CASSIALPGPGGKNIQYF. The V call is TRBV19, the J call TRBJ2-4; 7 bases align to TRBD1. Per germline, CDR1 LNHDA and CDR2 SQIVND (reference sequence). CDR3 length: 18 residues. V lost 1 base to trimming and J lost 4 bases; unmatched junction nucleotides: 13.